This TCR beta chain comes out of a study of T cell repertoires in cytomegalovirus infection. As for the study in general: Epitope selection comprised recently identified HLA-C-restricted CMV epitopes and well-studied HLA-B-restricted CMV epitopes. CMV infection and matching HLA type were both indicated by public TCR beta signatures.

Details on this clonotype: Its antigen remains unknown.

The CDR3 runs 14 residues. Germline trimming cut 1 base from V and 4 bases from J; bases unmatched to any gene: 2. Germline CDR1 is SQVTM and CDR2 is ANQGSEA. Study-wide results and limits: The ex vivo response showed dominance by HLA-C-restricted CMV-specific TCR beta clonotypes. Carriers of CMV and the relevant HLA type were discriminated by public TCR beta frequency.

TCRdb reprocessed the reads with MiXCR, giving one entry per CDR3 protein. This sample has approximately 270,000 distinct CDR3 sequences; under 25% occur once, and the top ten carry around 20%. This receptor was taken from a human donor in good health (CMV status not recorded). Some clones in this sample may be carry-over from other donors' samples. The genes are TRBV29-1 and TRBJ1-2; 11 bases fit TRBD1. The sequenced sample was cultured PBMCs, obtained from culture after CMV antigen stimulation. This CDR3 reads CSVEAGTGGYGYTF. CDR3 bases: TGCAGCGTTGAAGCCGGGACAGGGGGCTATGGCTACACCTTC.